Presented here are 17 T cell receptor beta chains from one specimen sequenced in a study of control samples from healthy donors and cancer patients. Only in-frame clones appear in the TCRdb table, and some are missing; sequencing was by immunoSEQ multiplex PCR. The sample includes some 80,000 clones, about 90% of them seen just once. Specimen: PBMCs. Receptors originate from a woman in her sixties with head and neck cancer.

The chain links TRBV11-1 to TRBJ2-3; 7 bases line up with TRBD2. CDR1 is SGHAT, CDR2 FQDESV, per germline (reference sequence). The CDR3 extends over 16 amino acids. The V and J ends lost 0 bases and 8 bases, in that order; junction bases with no gene match: 11. The CDR3 DNA follows: TGTGCCAGCAGCTTAGCGGCTGGCGGGAGAGATCGTACGCAGTATTTT. Its protein product is CASSLAAGGRDRTQYF.

The chain employs TRBV5-4 and TRBJ2-1, with D perhaps TRBD1 (7 bases). The CDR3 sequence is 15 residues long. Trimming left V 6 bases short and J 7 bases short, with 20 bases between. In germline, CDR1 is SGHNT, CDR2 YYREEE (reference sequence). The CDR3 sequence is CASTRGAESVNEQFF. The CDR3 coding sequence is TGTGCCAGCACCAGGGGGGCCGAGTCAGTAAATGAGCAGTTCTTC.

The J gene is TRBJ2-3, the V gene TRBV24-1, with TRBD2 matching 10 bases. The CDR3 length is 14 residues. The J segment lost 3 bases and the V segment lost 8 bases, leaving 4 bases of the junction unmatched. The germline V gene encodes CDR1 KGHDR and CDR2 SFDVKD. CDR3 residues: CATNSSGRTDTQYF. As DNA, the CDR3 is TGTGCCACCAATTCTAGCGGGAGAACAGATACGCAGTATTTT.

The V call is TRBV5-1, the J call TRBJ1-1; 8 positions agree with TRBD1. Germline assignment: CDR1 SGHRS and CDR2 YFSETQ. The CDR3 is made up of 13 amino acids. Trimming cost V 4 bases and J 6 bases; bases outside gene matches: 5. The CDR3, as DNA: TGCGCCAGCAGCCTGACAGGGGTGGCTGAAGCTTTCTTT. Amino acid sequence: CASSLTGVAEAFF.

The chain couples TRBV4-2 to TRBJ2-2; a possible D gene is TRBD2 (5 bases). The germline V gene encodes CDR1 LGHNA and CDR2 YNFKEQ. Trimming shortened V by 0 bases and J by 4 bases, and 9 bases separated the two germline ends. This CDR3 region has 15 residues. The CDR3 loop reads CASSQDRTVTGELFF. CDR3 nucleotide sequence: TGTGCCAGCAGCCAAGACCGGACTGTCACCGGGGAGCTGTTTTTT.

The rearrangement links TRBV5-6 to TRBJ2-7; 9 bases line up with TRBD1. With V trimmed by 4 bases and J by 5 bases, 10 bases remained unmatched. The CDR3 is 15 residues long. The germline CDR1 and CDR2 sequences are SGHDT and YYEEEE. The CDR3 nucleotides are TGTGCCAGCAGCCCAAGGGACAGGGTCTTCCACGAGCAGTACTTC. Protein product: CASSPRDRVFHEQYF.

The chain has TRBV7-9 and TRBJ1-2, with TRBD1 identical over 8 bases. The CDR3 contains 13 residues. Germline assignment: CDR1 SEHNR and CDR2 FQNEAQ (reference sequence). V lost 3 bases, J lost 7 bases, and 4 bases stayed unmatched. The CDR3 is CASSFGQGFGYTF. The CDR3 coding sequence is TGTGCCAGCAGCTTCGGACAGGGATTTGGCTACACCTTC.

This sequence joins TRBV6-5 and TRBJ2-1; D gene uncertain. The V gene's germline CDR1 is MNHEY and CDR2 SVGAGI. The germline V and J ends were trimmed by 0 bases and 9 bases, with 6 bases remaining between them. The CDR3 contains 12 residues. The CDR3 loop reads CASSYSLGEQFF. The CDR3 DNA is TGTGCCAGCAGTTACTCGTTGGGTGAGCAGTTCTTC.

The chain carries TRBV12-3 or TRBV12-4 and TRBJ2-5; D not certain. V lost 3 bases and J lost 2, with 7 bases in between. This CDR3 spans 13 amino acids. CDR3 sequence reads: CASSFNIQETQYF. The CDR3 DNA reads TGTGCCAGCAGTTTTAATATTCAAGAGACCCAGTACTTC.

This clone was counted a single time. The CDR3 DNA sequence: TGTGCCAGCAGCCAAAGCGGGCCGAGCTCCTACGAGCAGTACTTC. Translating gives CASSQSGPSSYEQYF. The chain links TRBV3-1 (or the pseudogene TRBV3-2) to TRBJ2-7, with a tentative D call TRBD2 (6 bases). The CDR3 consists of 15 residues. From germline, CDR1 is LGHDT and CDR2 YNNKEL (reference sequence). Trimming left V 2 bases short and J 0 bases short, with 11 bases between.

The V and J genes are TRBV5-8 and TRBJ2-3, with TRBD2 identical over 15 bases. Trimming at V came to 5 bases and at J to 1 base, leaving 2 bases not matched to a gene. This CDR3 contains 16 residues. CDR1 and CDR2 (germline): SGHTS, YDEGEE. The CDR3 protein is CASRGLAGGRTDTQYF. In DNA, the CDR3 is TGTGCCAGCAGGGGACTAGCGGGAGGACGCACAGATACGCAGTATTTT.

The chain links TRBV7-9 to TRBJ2-1; 7 bases fit TRBD1. The CDR3 extends over 15 amino acids. V lost 5 bases to trimming and J lost 5 bases; unmatched junction nucleotides: 9. The germline CDR1 and CDR2 sequences are SEHNR and FQNEAQ (reference sequence). CDR3 amino acids: CASSEGWDRDNEQFF. The CDR3 DNA follows: TGTGCCAGCAGCGAAGGCTGGGACAGAGACAATGAGCAGTTCTTC.

The chain links TRBV29-1 to TRBJ1-3, with D hard to call. The CDR3 is 15 amino acids. Germline values: CDR1 SQVTM, CDR2 ANQGSEA. V lost 4 bases and J lost 0, with 13 bases in between. CDR3 sequence (DNA): TGCAGCGTTGTTAGTATATGGGGCTCTGGAAACACCATATATTTT. Its protein product is CSVVSIWGSGNTIYF.

This chain uses TRBV3-1 (or the pseudogene TRBV3-2) with TRBJ2-7; TRBD1 aligns across 9 bases. Losses at the gene ends were 0 bases for V and 3 bases for J; bases not matched to a gene: 3. Germline lookup yields CDR1 LGHDT and CDR2 YNNKEL (reference sequence). The CDR3 runs to 15 residues. The CDR3 bases are TGTGCCAGCAGCCAAGATTCGACAGGGGGCTACGAGCAGTACTTC. This gives the protein CASSQDSTGGYEQYF.

V is TRBV18 and J is TRBJ1-6; D ambiguous. V was cut by 6 bases and J by 5 bases, with 26 bases left in between. The CDR3 extends over 19 amino acids. CDR1 is KGHSH, CDR2 LQKENI, per germline. DNA for the CDR3: TGTGCCAGCTCGTCGGTTCTGTCTATTTCCCCTTTGGATAATTCACCCCTCCACTTT. Encoded protein: CASSSVLSISPLDNSPLHF.

The chain employs TRBV27 and TRBJ2-3; 12 bases agree with TRBD2. The CDR3 is 15 residues long. V lost 6 bases and J lost 3; bases outside the gene matches: 4. The germline CDR1 and CDR2 sequences are MNHEY and SMNVEV (reference sequence). As DNA, the CDR3 is TGTGCCAGCAGACTAGCGGGAGGAACGACAGATACGCAGTATTTT. Its translation is CASRLAGGTTDTQYF.

The chain links TRBV11-2 to TRBJ2-1; TRBD1 matches 9 bases. The CDR3 is 16 amino acids. The germline V gene encodes CDR1 SGHAT and CDR2 FQNNGV. With V trimmed by 5 bases and J by 10 bases, 15 bases remained unmatched. The CDR3 DNA sequence: TGTGCCAGCAGCGGACTAGGGGACAGGGTGATTGACGAGCAGTTCTTC. Translating it yields CASSGLGDRVIDEQFF.